The T cell receptor beta chain described here comes from a study of graft-versus-host responses after intestinal transplantation. Across the whole study: Transplant types were multivisceral, liver-intestinal, or isolated intestinal.

On this clone: As yet, its antigen is unknown.

Sequenced by immunoSEQ multiplex PCR; TCRdb stores in-frame clones only, minus some. The sample has roughly 60,000 clones, approximately 89% seen once. General study points: Detected in recipient marrow were GvH clones, some of which were first observed in ileum or blood. Declining HvG levels early post-transplant were linked to peak circulating GvH clone levels. Individuals who had graft-donor T cell macrochimerism had allografts that showed high graft-versus-host to host-versus-graft clonal ratios.

This CDR3 region has 16 residues. Deletions cut 1 base from V and 4 bases from J, with 15 bases between. CDR1 and CDR2 from the germline V gene are SGHDN and FVKESK. The TCR was taken from a human patient who received an intestinal transplant, so some T cells may come from the graft donor. This sequence joins TRBV14 and TRBJ2-3; D ambiguous. The sample was PBMCs, taken around 120 days after intestinal transplantation. CDR3 protein: CASSQGWAAEADTQYF. The CDR3 coding sequence is TGTGCCAGCAGCCAAGGTTGGGCAGCTGAGGCAGATACGCAGTATTTT.